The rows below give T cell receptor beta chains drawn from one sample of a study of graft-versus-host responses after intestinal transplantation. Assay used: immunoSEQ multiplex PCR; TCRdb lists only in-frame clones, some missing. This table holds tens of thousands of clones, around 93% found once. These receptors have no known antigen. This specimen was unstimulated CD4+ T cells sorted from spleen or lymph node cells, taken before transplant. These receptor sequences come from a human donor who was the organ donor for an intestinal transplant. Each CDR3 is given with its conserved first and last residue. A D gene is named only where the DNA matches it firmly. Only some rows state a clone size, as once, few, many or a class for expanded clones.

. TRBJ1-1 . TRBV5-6 CASSPLDLSEAFF TGTGCCAGCAGCCCCTTGGACTTATCTGAAGCTTTCTTT
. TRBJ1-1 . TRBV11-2 CASSRQNTEAFF TGTGCCAGCAGCCGCCAGAACACTGAAGCTTTCTTT
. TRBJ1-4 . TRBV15 CATSRDTHEKLFF TGTGCCACCAGCAGAGATACCCATGAAAAACTGTTTTTT
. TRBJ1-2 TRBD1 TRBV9 CASSTSTGGNYGYTF TGTGCCAGCAGCACCAGTACAGGGGGTAACTATGGCTACACCTTC
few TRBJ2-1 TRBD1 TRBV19 CASSIEGQGWDNEQFF TGTGCCAGTAGTATAGAAGGACAGGGTTGGGACAATGAGCAGTTCTTC
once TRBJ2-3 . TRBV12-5 CASGLVVFSTDTQYF TGTGCTAGTGGTTTGGTGGTCTTTAGCACAGATACGCAGTATTTT
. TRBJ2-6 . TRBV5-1 CASSLDPHGSGANVLTF TGCGCCAGCAGCTTGGATCCTCACGGCTCTGGGGCCAACGTCCTGACTTTC
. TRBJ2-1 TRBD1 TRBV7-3 CASSGQGEQFF TGTGCCAGCAGCGGACAGGGTGAGCAGTTCTTC
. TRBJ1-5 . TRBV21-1 CARRTFPGVWTYSNQPQHF TGTGCCAGACGAACTTTCCCAGGGGTCTGGACTTATAGCAATCAGCCCCAGCATTTT
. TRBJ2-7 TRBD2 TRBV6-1 CASRYGGGTSYEQYF TGTGCCAGCAGATACGGCGGGGGTACCTCCTACGAGCAGTACTTC
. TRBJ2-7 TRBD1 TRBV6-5 CASSYSGQVGEQYF TGTGCCAGCAGTTACTCGGGACAGGTAGGCGAGCAGTACTTC
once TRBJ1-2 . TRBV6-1 CASSVSGIYGYTF TGTGCCAGCAGTGTCTCAGGGATCTATGGCTACACCTTC
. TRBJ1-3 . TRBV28 CASRGTGNTIYF TGTGCCAGCCGGGGGACTGGAAACACCATATATTTT
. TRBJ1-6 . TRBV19 CASSIRESPLHF TGTGCCAGTAGTATACGGGAGTCACCCCTCCACTTT
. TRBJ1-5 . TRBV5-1 CASTSRSNQPQHF TGCGCCAGCACCTCAAGGAGCAATCAGCCCCAGCATTTT
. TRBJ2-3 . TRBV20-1 CSPLGTDTQYF TGCAGTCCCCTGGGGACAGATACGCAGTATTTT
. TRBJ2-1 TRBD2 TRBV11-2 CASSPASGGSYEQFF TGTGCCAGCAGCCCCGCTAGCGGGGGCTCCTATGAGCAGTTCTTC
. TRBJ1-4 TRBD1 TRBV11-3 CASSYDRGGQKLFF TGTGCCAGCAGCTACGACAGGGGAGGGCAAAAACTGTTTTTT
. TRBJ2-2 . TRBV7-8 CASSPLGVLFF TGTGCCAGCAGCCCCTTGGGGGTGCTGTTTTTT
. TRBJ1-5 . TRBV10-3 CAISRYDSNSNQPQHF TGTGCCATCAGTCGTTACGACAGTAATAGCAATCAGCCCCAGCATTTT
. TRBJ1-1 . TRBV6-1 CASTLTENTEAFF TGTGCCAGCACCCTGACAGAGAACACTGAAGCTTTCTTT
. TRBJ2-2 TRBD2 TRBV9 CASSVAGGGYTGELFF TGTGCCAGCAGCGTTGCGGGAGGGGGCTACACCGGGGAGCTGTTTTTT
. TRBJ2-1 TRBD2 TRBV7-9 CASSGLAGGLGEQFF TGTGCCAGCAGCGGACTAGCGGGGGGGCTTGGTGAGCAGTTCTTC
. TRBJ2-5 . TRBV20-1 CSARVPETQYF TGCAGTGCTAGAGTGCCGGAGACCCAGTACTTC
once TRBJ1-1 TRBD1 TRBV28 CASSLRPGGGDTEAFF TGTGCCAGCAGTTTAAGGCCAGGAGGGGGCGACACTGAAGCTTTCTTT
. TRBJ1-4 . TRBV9 CASSVAWWSNEKLFF TGTGCCAGCAGCGTAGCATGGTGGTCTAATGAAAAACTGTTTTTT
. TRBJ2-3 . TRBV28 CASSLWAAQGSDTQYF TGTGCCAGCAGTTTATGGGCGGCCCAAGGGTCAGATACGCAGTATTTT